This section outlines one T cell receptor (beta chain) sequence together with its context. The V gene end was trimmed by 5 bases and the J gene end by 12 bases; junction bases not matched to a gene: 8. CDR3 size: 12 residues. Per the original data handling: Reference gene primers were amplified, and this amplification served to estimate nucleated cell counts. The table came from immunoSEQ multiplex PCR; TCRdb's copy has only in-frame clones and leaves some out. The DNA was the basis for D and trimming; V, J and clone size are from that table. The sample includes about 100,000 clones, 80% of them seen just once. The sample originates from a study of blood T cell repertoires in COVID-19. Study overall: Whether acute or convalescent, the COVID-19 samples came from the United States, Italy and Spain.

This sequence originates from a woman in her 70s with acute or convalescent COVID-19. This chain connects TRBV12-3 or TRBV12-4 to TRBJ2-7, with 9 bases that match TRBD1. Sequenced: peripheral blood. DNA for the CDR3: TGTGCCAGCAGTCTGGGGACAGGGTTGCCGTACTTC. Translated, it gives CASSLGTGLPYF.